This TCR beta chain was sequenced in a study of blood T cell repertoires in COVID-19. Using immunoSEQ multiplex PCR, the repertoire was profiled, and TCRdb retains in-frame clones only, with some absent. The sample lists more than 200,000 clones, around four fifths occurring once. The receptor was derived from a woman aged 80 or over with COVID-19, enrolled during active disease. Sequencing used peripheral blood.

CDR3 amino acids: CAWGGTGFTEAFF. CDR3 DNA sequence: TGTGCCTGGGGCGGGACAGGTTTCACTGAAGCTTTCTTT. The chain links TRBV30 to TRBJ1-1; 8 bases map to TRBD1. The V and J ends lost 5 bases and 4 bases, in that order; junction bases with no gene match: 6. The CDR3 extends over 13 amino acids. Germline lookup yields CDR1 GTSNPN and CDR2 SVGIG (reference sequence).